This T cell receptor beta chain was observed in a study of identifying expanded T cells in peripheral blood. Trimming removed 1 base from V and 4 bases from J, with 12 bases in between. Looked up from germline, CDR1 is SGHTA and CDR2 is FQGNSA. The CDR3 runs 15 residues. Assay used: immunoSEQ multiplex PCR; TCRdb lists only in-frame clones, some missing. This sample has about 100,000 clones, with 70% to 90% found just once. The specimen sequenced was blood. This chain links TRBV7-2 with TRBJ2-3, with D possibly being TRBD1 or TRBD2 (5 bases each). The sequence derives from a person aged 18-70 years in good health. The CDR3 region is CASSLVGDRADTQYF. The DNA of the CDR3 is TGTGCCAGCAGCTTAGTGGGGGATAGGGCAGATACGCAGTATTTT.